These 26 T cell receptor beta chains came from one sample sequenced in a study of early T cells in non-severe SARS-CoV-2 infection. MiXCR, run by TCRdb on the 5' RACE reads, gives a single entry per CDR3 protein. The table lists about 44,000 distinct CDR3 sequences, less than 30% of them singletons. Sample: whole blood, taken at baseline. The receptors shown here come from an adult who was a healthcare worker with PCR-confirmed SARS-CoV-2 infection or an uninfected control (not recorded which).

The chain links TRBV6-2 or TRBV6-3 to TRBJ2-2; D is unclear. Germline V gene data show CDR1 as MNHEY and CDR2 as SVGEGT. V was trimmed by 8 bases and J by 4 bases, leaving 23 bases between them. This CDR3 region has 17 residues. The CDR3 here is CASSYGWAAGLTGELFF. The CDR3 coding sequence is TGTGCCAGCTCATACGGGTGGGCAGCTGGCCTCACCGGGGAGCTGTTTTTT.

J is TRBJ1-6 and V is TRBV12-3 or TRBV12-4, with no clear D. CDR3 length: 14 amino acids. Trimming removed 9 bases at V and 2 bases at J, with 11 bases between. The CDR3, as DNA: TGTGCCAGTACCGGGCCCACCTATAATTCACCCCTCCACTTT. Translating it yields CASTGPTYNSPLHF.

The V and J genes are TRBV5-1 and TRBJ2-7; D may be TRBD1 (6 bases). This CDR3 is 14 amino acids long. Germline V gene lookup returns CDR1 SGHRS and CDR2 YFSETQ. V was trimmed by 1 base and J by 0 bases, leaving 8 bases between them. The CDR3 protein is CASSLRTASYEQYF. Written as DNA, the CDR3 is TGCGCCAGCAGCTTGAGGACAGCCTCCTACGAGCAGTACTTC. Combining the CDR3 with reference TRBV5-1 and TRBJ2-7 gives the whole variable domain KAGVTQTPRYLIKTRGQQVTLSCSPISGHRSVSWYQQTPGQGLQFLFEYFSETQRNKGNFPGRFSGRQFSNSRSEMNVSTLELGDSALYLCASSLRTASYEQYFGPGTRLTVT.

The chain combines TRBV27 with TRBJ2-2; the match to TRBD1 covers 8 bases. This CDR3 contains 14 residues. CDR1 MNHEY and CDR2 SMNVEV come from the germline V gene (reference sequence). Losses at the gene ends were 5 bases for V and 5 bases for J; bases not matched to a gene: 4. CDR3: CASSSDRGTGELFF. The CDR3 region has the DNA TGTGCCAGCAGTAGCGACAGGGGAACCGGGGAGCTGTTTTTT.

V is TRBV27 and J is TRBJ1-1; D remains ambiguous. V lost 5 bases, J lost 4 bases, and 11 bases lay in between. Germline V gives CDR1 MNHEY, CDR2 SMNVEV (reference sequence). The CDR3 consists of 13 residues. CDR3 nucleotide sequence: TGTGCCAGCAGTGATTTTTTGGGCACTGAAGCTTTCTTT. As protein: CASSDFLGTEAFF.

This chain uses TRBV10-1 with TRBJ2-3; weak D call: TRBD1 (6 bases). Per the germline V gene, CDR1 is WNHNN and CDR2 is SYGVQD (reference sequence). The CDR3 loop spans 16 amino acids. Trimming took 0 bases from V and 5 from J, leaving 15 bases between them. CDR3 coding DNA: TGCGCCAGCAGTGAGTCAATGGCAGGGGTAAAAGATACGCAGTATTTT. It translates to CASSESMAGVKDTQYF.

The chain combines TRBV12-3 or TRBV12-4 with TRBJ2-7; 7 bases fit TRBD1. The V gene end was trimmed by 4 bases and the J gene end by 0 bases; junction bases not matched to a gene: 3. There are 14 residues in the CDR3. The CDR3, as DNA: TGTGCCAGCAGTTCCCGGGACAGCTCCTACGAGCAGTACTTC. It is translated as CASSSRDSSYEQYF.

The CDR3 nucleotides are TGCGCCAGCAGCCAGCCCGGACAGACCTACGAGCAGTACTTC. Translated, it gives CASSQPGQTYEQYF. V usage is TRBV5-1 and J usage is TRBJ2-7, with D perhaps matching TRBD1 (6 bases). The V and J ends lost 4 bases and 2 bases respectively, with 13 bases between them. The CDR3 covers 14 residues. Germline V gene lookup returns CDR1 SGHRS and CDR2 YFSETQ.

The CDR3 DNA reads as TGCGCCAGCAGCCCGTTCGACTCCCTCGGGGAGACCCAGTACTTC. As protein: CASSPFDSLGETQYF. The chain has TRBV4-1 and TRBJ2-5; no definite D call. V was pared by 4 bases and J by 5 bases, with 17 bases between. Germline lookup yields CDR1 MGHRA and CDR2 YSYEKL. This CDR3 contains 15 residues.

The sample holds a few counts of this clonotype. V usage is TRBV10-3 and J usage is TRBJ1-1, with D unresolved. This CDR3 comprises 13 residues. CDR1 is ENHRY, CDR2 SYGVKD, per germline. V was pared by 3 bases and J by 1 base, with 6 bases between. DNA for the CDR3: TGTGCCATCAGTGATGTACCGAACACTGAAGCTTTCTTT. As protein: CAISDVPNTEAFF.

The chain has TRBV12-5 and TRBJ1-2; no clear D. Germline values: CDR1 LGHNT, CDR2 FRNRAP. V was pared by 0 bases and J by 6 bases, with 5 bases between. This CDR3 region has 12 residues. The CDR3 here is CASGLVQNGYTF. In DNA, the CDR3 is TGTGCTAGTGGTTTGGTACAGAATGGCTACACCTTC.

The chain links TRBV10-3 to TRBJ2-7, with 10 bases matching TRBD1. Germline trimming cut 3 bases from V and 3 bases from J; bases unmatched to any gene: 11. Germline V gene data show CDR1 as ENHRY and CDR2 as SYGVKD. The CDR3 totals 17 residues. CDR3 protein: CAISDQQGTGDLYEQYF. For the CDR3, the DNA is TGTGCCATCAGTGACCAGCAAGGGACAGGGGACCTCTACGAGCAGTACTTC.

V is TRBV9 and J is TRBJ1-1; D gene uncertain. Trimming left V 0 bases short and J 0 bases short, with 9 bases between. Germline CDR1 reads SGDLS; CDR2 reads YYNGEE. The length of the CDR3 is 15 residues. CDR3 sequence: CASSVGHTVNTEAFF. The DNA for the CDR3 is TGTGCCAGCAGCGTAGGCCACACAGTGAACACTGAAGCTTTCTTT.

J is TRBJ1-5 and V is TRBV7-9, with 7 bases lining up with TRBD1. Germline V gene sequence: CDR1 SEHNR, CDR2 FQNEAQ (reference sequence). V lost 6 bases and J lost 6; bases outside the gene matches: 11. CDR3 length equals 15 residues. This chain's CDR3 is CASSFDRAPLQPQHF. The CDR3 bases are TGTGCCAGCAGTTTCGACAGGGCCCCCCTTCAGCCCCAGCATTTT.

The V and J genes are TRBV20-1 and TRBJ2-1; D uncertain. Trimming took off 3 bases at V and 5 bases at J, with 17 bases between the two ends. The germline V gene has CDR1 DFQATT and CDR2 SNEGSKA (reference sequence). This CDR3 spans 15 amino acids. For the CDR3, the DNA is TGCAGTGCTAGTTCCGGGCAGGTCCACGACAATGAGCAGTTCTTC. Amino acids: CSASSGQVHDNEQFF.

This chain uses TRBV7-6 with TRBJ2-7; 7 positions match TRBD1. The germline V gene has CDR1 SGHVS and CDR2 FNYEAQ. This CDR3 contains 12 residues. The trim removed 5 bases at V and 3 bases at J, leaving 1 base unmatched. The CDR3 nucleotides read TGTGCCAGCAGCGGGGACAGCTACGAGCAGTACTTC. Translated: CASSGDSYEQYF.

This clonotype showed up just a few times. This chain connects TRBV7-6 to TRBJ2-1, with D perhaps TRBD1 or TRBD2 (6 bases each). CDR3 length equals 15 residues. The V and J ends lost 1 base and 6 bases respectively, with 13 bases between them. Germline-derived CDR1 and CDR2 are SGHVS and FNYEAQ. CDR3 amino acids: CASSLVGGPANEQFF. The CDR3 nucleotides are TGTGCCAGCAGCTTAGTCGGGGGCCCAGCCAATGAGCAGTTCTTC. Together with reference TRBV7-6 and TRBJ2-1, the CDR3 gives the full variable domain: GAGVSQSPRYKVTKRGQDVALRCDPISGHVSLYWYRQALGQGPEFLTYFNYEAQQDKSGLPNDRFSAERPEGSISTLTIQRTEQRDSAMYRCASSLVGGPANEQFFGPGTRLTVL.

The chain uses TRBV12-3 or TRBV12-4 and TRBJ1-5, with D maybe TRBD1 (5 bases). Between the trimmed V and J ends, which lost 4 bases and 7 bases, there was a span of 14 bases. The CDR3 sequence is 14 residues long. The CDR3 sequence: CASSSLQGGQPQHF. The CDR3 DNA follows: TGTGCCAGCAGTTCCCTCCAGGGCGGCCAGCCCCAGCATTTT.

V is TRBV14 and J is TRBJ1-6; 9 positions agree with TRBD1. Trimming removed 2 bases from V and 4 bases from J; junction bases left unmatched: 3. The CDR3 is 16 amino acids. Germline assignment: CDR1 SGHDN and CDR2 FVKESK. The CDR3 region has the DNA TGTGCCAGCAGCCAACGGACAGGGGCTTATAATTCACCCCTCCACTTT. It codes for CASSQRTGAYNSPLHF.

There are many counts of this clonotype. The CDR3 nucleotides read TGCAGTGCTAACCCCTTGGGACTTAACACAGATACGCAGTATTTT. This gives the protein CSANPLGLNTDTQYF. The J gene is TRBJ2-3, the V gene TRBV20-1; weak D call: TRBD2 (6 bases). CDR3 length: 15 amino acids. Germline V gene data show CDR1 as DFQATT and CDR2 as SNEGSKA (reference sequence). The V end lost 4 bases, the J end lost 2 bases, and 16 bases lay between the germline ends.

The chain joins TRBV9 to TRBJ2-3; D gene uncertain. The germline V gene has CDR1 SGDLS and CDR2 YYNGEE. V was clipped by 0 bases and J by 1 base, with 9 bases between them. The CDR3 runs to 15 residues. The CDR3 nucleotides read TGTGCCAGCAGCGTAGGTATGAGCGGCACAGATACGCAGTATTTT. Its protein is CASSVGMSGTDTQYF.

This clonotype turned up a few times. The gene calls are TRBV12-3 or TRBV12-4 and TRBJ2-7; 7 nucleotides agree with TRBD1. V lost 7 bases and J lost 5; bases outside the gene matches: 11. This CDR3 has 14 amino acids. The CDR3 is CASNRQGFVHEQYF. CDR3 DNA: TGTGCCAGCAATCGACAGGGTTTTGTCCACGAGCAGTACTTC.

This clonotype was counted between two and nine times. CDR3 protein: CASSTGTGGWDEQFF. The CDR3 DNA is TGTGCCAGCAGTACCGGGACAGGGGGCTGGGATGAGCAGTTCTTC. This sequence joins TRBV7-2 and TRBJ2-1; 12 positions match TRBD1. CDR1 is SGHTA and CDR2 is FQGNSA in the germline V gene. V shed 6 bases, J shed 8 bases, and the junction held 8 bases outside the gene matches. The CDR3 is made up of 15 amino acids. Drawing the rest from reference TRBV7-2 and TRBJ2-1, the complete variable domain is GAGVSQSPSNKVTEKGKDVELRCDPISGHTALYWYRQSLGQGLEFLIYFQGNSAPDKSGLPSDRFSAERTGGSVSTLTIQRTQQEDSAVYLCASSTGTGGWDEQFFGPGTRLTVL.

This clonotype was recorded a few times. V and J are TRBV6-5 and TRBJ2-3, with D perhaps matching TRBD2 (7 bases). V was trimmed by 4 bases and J by 2 bases, leaving 13 bases between them. The germline V gene encodes CDR1 MNHEY and CDR2 SVGAGI. The CDR3 contains 15 residues. In DNA form, the CDR3 reads TGTGCCAGCAGTTCCATGGCGGGGGCCACAGATACGCAGTATTTT. It yields the protein CASSSMAGATDTQYF.

This clonotype was recorded a few times. V usage is TRBV5-1 and J usage is TRBJ1-1; D remains ambiguous. V gave up 0 bases and J gave up 1 base, with 13 bases separating them. There are 16 residues in the CDR3. The germline V gene encodes CDR1 SGHRS and CDR2 YFSETQ. DNA for the CDR3: TGCGCCAGCAGCTTGGGATCGAGCAGACCGAACACTGAAGCTTTCTTT. Residues: CASSLGSSRPNTEAFF.

This clonotype was found a few times. The chain employs TRBV28 and TRBJ2-5; D may be TRBD1 (6 bases). The V end lost 5 bases, the J end lost 0 bases, and 10 bases lay between the germline ends. The CDR3 has 14 amino acids. The V gene's germline CDR1 is MDHEN and CDR2 SYDVKM. For the CDR3, the DNA is TGTGCCAGCAGTATGGACAGCTACCAAGAGACCCAGTACTTC. Its translation is CASSMDSYQETQYF.